This paragraph reports one T cell receptor (beta chain). This entry is derived from a study of blood T cell repertoires in COVID-19. Sequencing used immunoSEQ multiplex PCR; TCRdb keeps in-frame clones, though not all of them. This sample has fewer than 350,000 clones; approximately 88% occur once, and the top ten carry roughly a tenth. The CDR3 sequence is 14 residues long. Trimming removed 6 bases from V and 5 bases from J, with 16 bases in between. CDR1 is SNHLY and CDR2 is FYNNEI in the germline V gene. The genes are TRBV2 and TRBJ1-1; weak D call: TRBD1 (5 bases). The receptor's source is a man aged 25-40 years with COVID-19, enrolled during active disease. Sequencing was carried out using peripheral blood. The CDR3 nucleotides read TGTGCCAGCAGCCTTAACGGGGGGGATACTGAAGCTTTCTTT. Protein sequence: CASSLNGGDTEAFF.